The clone carrying this T cell receptor beta chain appeared many times. Its antigen remains unidentified. The data were obtained in a study of identical twins. The study, taken as a whole, reports: Excess low generation probability was seen in twin-shared out-of-frame alpha sequences. Zero-insertion findings could be partly confounded by invariant cells (MAIT and iNKT cells).

Template switching created a universal primer site, and the cDNA included unique molecular identifiers. TCRdb reprocessed the 5' RACE reads via MiXCR and lists one record per CDR3 protein. The sample includes around 280,000 distinct CDR3 sequences, roughly 8.6% of them seen just once. Germline V lookup: CDR1 MNHNS, CDR2 SASEGT. This CDR3 comprises 15 residues. Trimming took 1 base from V and 9 from J; bases not matched to a gene: 9. Separately, the same data were catalogued under a study of yellow fever vaccine responses in identical twins. This second report adds: Twin vaccine T cell responses reportedly seemed partly convergent, partly personalized.

Material: memory (CD45RO+) T cells sorted from blood. The rearrangement links TRBV6-1 to TRBJ2-1, with TRBD2 identical over 7 bases. This receptor was obtained from a woman younger than 35 in good health. The CDR3 coding sequence is TGTGCCAGCAGTGAAGAGATGGGAGGGCTGGGTGAGCAGTTCTTC. Protein: CASSEEMGGLGEQFF.